The T cell receptor (beta chain) described here comes from a study of CD8+ T cells in alopecia areata. TCR sequencing used cDNA made by reverse transcription of extracted RNA. The table came from immunoSEQ multiplex PCR; TCRdb's copy has only in-frame clones and leaves some out. The table lists more than 95,000 clones, about 51% of them singletons. As regards this clone: The antigen is undetermined.

Per germline, CDR1 SQVTM and CDR2 ANQGSEA. V lost 0 bases and J lost 4, with 6 bases in between. CDR3 length: 12 amino acids. Both peripheral blood and punch biopsies of lesional scalp skin were obtained from patients who had alopecia areata. Study-wide results and limits: Sequenced scalp T cells also include alphabeta T cells resident in normal skin. Lesional scalp, notably in alopecia totalis/universalis, had clonality above that of normal scalp.

The sequence was obtained from a human donor with alopecia areata. The sample taken for sequencing was NKG2D-low CD8+ T cells sorted from blood. This sequence joins TRBV29-1 and TRBJ1-2; D ambiguous. The CDR3 here is CSVEDYSYGYTF. The CDR3 coding sequence is TGCAGCGTTGAAGACTACAGCTATGGCTACACCTTC.